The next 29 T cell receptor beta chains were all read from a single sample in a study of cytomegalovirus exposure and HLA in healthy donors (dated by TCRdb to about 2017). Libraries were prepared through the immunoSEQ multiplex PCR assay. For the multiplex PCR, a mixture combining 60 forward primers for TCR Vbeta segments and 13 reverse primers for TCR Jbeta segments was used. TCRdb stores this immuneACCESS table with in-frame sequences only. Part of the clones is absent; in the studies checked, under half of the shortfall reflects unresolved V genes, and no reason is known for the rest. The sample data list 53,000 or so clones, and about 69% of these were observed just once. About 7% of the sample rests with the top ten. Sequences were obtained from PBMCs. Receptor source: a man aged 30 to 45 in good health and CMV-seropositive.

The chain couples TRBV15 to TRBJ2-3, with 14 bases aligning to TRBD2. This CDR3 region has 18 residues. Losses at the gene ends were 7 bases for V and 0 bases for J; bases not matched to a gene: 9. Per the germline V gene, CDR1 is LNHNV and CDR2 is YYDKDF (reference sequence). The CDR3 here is CATTRGRLAGGSTDTQYF. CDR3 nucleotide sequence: TGTGCCACCACCCGGGGCCGACTAGCGGGGGGGAGCACAGATACGCAGTATTTT.

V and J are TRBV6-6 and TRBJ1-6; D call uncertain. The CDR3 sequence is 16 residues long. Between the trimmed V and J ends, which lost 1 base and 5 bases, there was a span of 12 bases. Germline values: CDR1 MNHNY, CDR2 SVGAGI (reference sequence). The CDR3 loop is CASSYLPGGNNSPLHF. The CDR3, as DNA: TGTGCCAGCAGTTACTTACCCGGAGGAAATAATTCACCCCTCCACTTT.

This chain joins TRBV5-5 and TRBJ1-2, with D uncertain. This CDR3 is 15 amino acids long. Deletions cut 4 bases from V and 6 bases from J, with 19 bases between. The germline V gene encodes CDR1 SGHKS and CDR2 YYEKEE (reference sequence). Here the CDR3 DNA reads TGTGCCAGCAGCCCCACCGGCATAACTACCGATGGCTACACCTTC. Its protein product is CASSPTGITTDGYTF. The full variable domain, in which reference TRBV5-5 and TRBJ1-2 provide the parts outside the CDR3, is DAGVTQSPTHLIKTRGQQVTLRCSPISGHKSVSWYQQVLGQGPQFIFQYYEKEERGRGNFPDRFSARQFPNYSSELNVNALLLGDSALYLCASSPTGITTDGYTFGSGTRLTVV.

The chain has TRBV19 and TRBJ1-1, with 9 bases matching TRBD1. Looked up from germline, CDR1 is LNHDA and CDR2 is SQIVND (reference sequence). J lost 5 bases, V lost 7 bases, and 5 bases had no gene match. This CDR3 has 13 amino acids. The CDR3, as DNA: TGTGCCAGTACCGGACAGGGGAGAACTGAAGCTTTCTTT. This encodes CASTGQGRTEAFF.

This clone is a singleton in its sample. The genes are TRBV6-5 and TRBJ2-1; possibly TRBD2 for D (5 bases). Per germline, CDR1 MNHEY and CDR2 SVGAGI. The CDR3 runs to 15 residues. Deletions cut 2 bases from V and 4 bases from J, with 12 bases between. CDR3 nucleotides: TGTGCCAGCAGTTACAGGGTGTCGGGATACAATGAGCAGTTCTTC. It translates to CASSYRVSGYNEQFF.

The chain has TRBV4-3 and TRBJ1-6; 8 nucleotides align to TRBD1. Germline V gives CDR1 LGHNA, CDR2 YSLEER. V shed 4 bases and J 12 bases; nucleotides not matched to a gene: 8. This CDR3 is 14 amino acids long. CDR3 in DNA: TGCGCCAGCAGCCTTGGACAGGGACGCCGACCCCTCCACTTT. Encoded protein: CASSLGQGRRPLHF.

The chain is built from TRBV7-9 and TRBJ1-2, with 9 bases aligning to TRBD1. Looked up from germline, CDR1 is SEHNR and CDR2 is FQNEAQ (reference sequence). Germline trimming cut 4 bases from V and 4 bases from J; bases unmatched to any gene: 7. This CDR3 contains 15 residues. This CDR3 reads CASSSGTGQIYGYTF. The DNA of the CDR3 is TGTGCCAGCAGCTCTGGGACAGGGCAAATCTATGGCTACACCTTC.

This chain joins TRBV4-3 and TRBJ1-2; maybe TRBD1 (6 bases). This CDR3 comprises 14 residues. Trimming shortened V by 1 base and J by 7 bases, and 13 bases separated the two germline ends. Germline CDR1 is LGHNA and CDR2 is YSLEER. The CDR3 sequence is CASSQGMTGSGYTF. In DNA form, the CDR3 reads TGCGCCAGCAGCCAAGGAATGACAGGATCTGGCTACACCTTC.

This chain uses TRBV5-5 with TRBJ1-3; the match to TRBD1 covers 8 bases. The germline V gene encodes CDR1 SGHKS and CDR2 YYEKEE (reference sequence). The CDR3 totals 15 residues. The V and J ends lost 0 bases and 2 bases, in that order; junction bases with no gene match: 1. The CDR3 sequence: CASSLEQGAGNTIYF. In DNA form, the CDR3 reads TGTGCCAGCAGCTTGGAACAGGGGGCTGGAAACACCATATATTTT.

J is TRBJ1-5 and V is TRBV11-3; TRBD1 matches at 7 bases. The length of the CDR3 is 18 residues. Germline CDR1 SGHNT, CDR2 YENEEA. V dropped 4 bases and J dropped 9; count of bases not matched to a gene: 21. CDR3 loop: CASSSRPRTGAFNRPQHF. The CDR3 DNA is TGTGCCAGCAGCTCTAGGCCCCGAACAGGGGCATTCAACAGGCCCCAGCATTTT. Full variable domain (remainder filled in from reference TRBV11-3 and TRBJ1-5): EAGVVQSPRYKIIEKKQPVAFWCNPISGHNTLYWYLQNLGQGPELLIRYENEEAVDDSQLPKDRFSAERLKGVDSTLKIQPAELGDSAVYLCASSSRPRTGAFNRPQHFGDGTRLSIL.

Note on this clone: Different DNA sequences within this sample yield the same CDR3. CDR3 region: CASSPLTGVQYF. In DNA, the CDR3 is TGTGCCAGCAGTCCCCTAACAGGGGTTCAGTACTTC. This chain links TRBV6-5 with TRBJ2-7; 7 bases align to TRBD1. The V segment lost 5 bases and the J segment 10 bases; nucleotides outside the gene matches: 8. Germline V gene data show CDR1 as MNHEY and CDR2 as SVGAGI. The CDR3 consists of 12 residues.

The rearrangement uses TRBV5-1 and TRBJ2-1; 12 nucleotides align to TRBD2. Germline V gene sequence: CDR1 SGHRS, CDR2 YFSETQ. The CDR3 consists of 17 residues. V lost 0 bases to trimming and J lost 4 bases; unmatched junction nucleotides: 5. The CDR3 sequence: CASSLALAGGPYNEQFF. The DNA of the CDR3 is TGCGCCAGCAGCTTGGCGCTAGCGGGGGGGCCGTACAATGAGCAGTTCTTC. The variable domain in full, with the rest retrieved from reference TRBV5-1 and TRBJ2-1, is KAGVTQTPRYLIKTRGQQVTLSCSPISGHRSVSWYQQTPGQGLQFLFEYFSETQRNKGNFPGRFSGRQFSNSRSEMNVSTLELGDSALYLCASSLALAGGPYNEQFFGPGTRLTVL.

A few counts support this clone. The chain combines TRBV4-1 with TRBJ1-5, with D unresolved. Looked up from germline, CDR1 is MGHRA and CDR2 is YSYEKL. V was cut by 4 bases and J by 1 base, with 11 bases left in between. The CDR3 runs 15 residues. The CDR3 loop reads CASSPGSSSNQPQHF. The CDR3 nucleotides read TGCGCCAGCAGCCCAGGCTCCAGCAGCAATCAGCCCCAGCATTTT.

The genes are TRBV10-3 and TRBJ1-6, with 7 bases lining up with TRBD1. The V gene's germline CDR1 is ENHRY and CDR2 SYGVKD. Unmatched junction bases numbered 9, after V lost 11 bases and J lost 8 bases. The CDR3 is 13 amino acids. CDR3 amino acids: CAASGGVDSPLHF. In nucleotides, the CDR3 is TGTGCCGCATCAGGGGGTGTAGATTCACCCCTCCACTTT.

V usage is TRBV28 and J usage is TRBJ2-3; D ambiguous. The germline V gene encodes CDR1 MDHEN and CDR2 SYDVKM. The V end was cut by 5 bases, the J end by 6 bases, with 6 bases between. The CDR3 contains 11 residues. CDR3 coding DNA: TGTGCCAGCAGTCTCCTCGATACGCAGTATTTT. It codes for CASSLLDTQYF.

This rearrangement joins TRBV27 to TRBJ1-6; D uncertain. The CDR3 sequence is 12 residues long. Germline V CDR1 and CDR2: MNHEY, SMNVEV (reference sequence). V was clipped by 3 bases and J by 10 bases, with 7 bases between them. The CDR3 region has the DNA TGTGCCAGCAGTTTTCAGGCATCACCCCTCCACTTT. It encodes CASSFQASPLHF.

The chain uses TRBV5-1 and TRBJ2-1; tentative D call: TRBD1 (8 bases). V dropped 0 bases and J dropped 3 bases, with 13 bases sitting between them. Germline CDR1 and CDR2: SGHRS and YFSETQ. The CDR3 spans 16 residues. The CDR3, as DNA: TGCGCCAGCAGCTTGGCACAGGGGGGGGGCTACAATGAGCAGTTCTTC. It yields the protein CASSLAQGGGYNEQFF.

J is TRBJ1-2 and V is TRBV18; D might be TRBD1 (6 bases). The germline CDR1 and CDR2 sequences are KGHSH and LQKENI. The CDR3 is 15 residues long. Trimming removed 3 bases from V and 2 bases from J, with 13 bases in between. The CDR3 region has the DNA TGTGCCAGCTCACCCGAGCCTCAGGGGAACTATGGCTACACCTTC. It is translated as CASSPEPQGNYGYTF.

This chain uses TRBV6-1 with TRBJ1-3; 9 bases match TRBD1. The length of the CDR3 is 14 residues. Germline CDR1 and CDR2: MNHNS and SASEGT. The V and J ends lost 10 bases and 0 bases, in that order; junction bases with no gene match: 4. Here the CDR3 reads CATNRGPSGNTIYF. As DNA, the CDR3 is TGTGCCACCAACAGGGGGCCCTCTGGAAACACCATATATTTT.

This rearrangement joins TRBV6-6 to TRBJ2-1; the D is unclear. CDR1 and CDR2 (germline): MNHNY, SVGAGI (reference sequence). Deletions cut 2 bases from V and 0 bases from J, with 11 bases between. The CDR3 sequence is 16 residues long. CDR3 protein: CASSYPQLDSYNEQFF. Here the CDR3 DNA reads TGTGCCAGCAGTTACCCACAGCTCGACTCCTACAATGAGCAGTTCTTC.

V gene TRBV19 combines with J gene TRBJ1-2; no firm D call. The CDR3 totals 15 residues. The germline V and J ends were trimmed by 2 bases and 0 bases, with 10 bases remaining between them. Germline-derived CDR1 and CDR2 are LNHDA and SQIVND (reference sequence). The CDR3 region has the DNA TGTGCCAGTAGTATAAGCGCATTAGCTAACTATGGCTACACCTTC. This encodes CASSISALANYGYTF.

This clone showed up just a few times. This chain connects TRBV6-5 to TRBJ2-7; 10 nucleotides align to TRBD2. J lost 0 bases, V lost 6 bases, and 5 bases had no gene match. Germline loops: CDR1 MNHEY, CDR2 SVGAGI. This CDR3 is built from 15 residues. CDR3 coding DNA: TGTGCCAGCAGCTGGACTAGCGGATTCTCCTACGAGCAGTACTTC. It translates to CASSWTSGFSYEQYF.

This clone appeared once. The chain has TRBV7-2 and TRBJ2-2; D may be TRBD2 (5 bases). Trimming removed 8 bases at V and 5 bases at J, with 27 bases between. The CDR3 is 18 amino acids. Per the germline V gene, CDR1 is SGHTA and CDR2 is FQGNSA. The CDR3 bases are TGTGCCAGCGGCCCAGTTTGGCGGGTGCAAGCTAGGACCGGGGAGCTGTTTTTT. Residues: CASGPVWRVQARTGELFF.

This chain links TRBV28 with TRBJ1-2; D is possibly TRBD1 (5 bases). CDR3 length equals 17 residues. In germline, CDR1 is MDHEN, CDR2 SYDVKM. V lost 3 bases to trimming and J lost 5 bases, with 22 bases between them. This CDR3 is CASSFPYGGSGGYGYTF. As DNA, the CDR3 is TGTGCCAGCAGTTTTCCCTATGGGGGGTCGGGGGGTTATGGCTACACCTTC.

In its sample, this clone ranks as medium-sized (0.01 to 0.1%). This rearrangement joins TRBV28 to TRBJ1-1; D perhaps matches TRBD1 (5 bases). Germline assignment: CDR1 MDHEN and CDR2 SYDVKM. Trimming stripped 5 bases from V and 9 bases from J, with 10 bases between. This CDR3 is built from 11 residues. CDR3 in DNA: TGTGCCAGCAGTGGGGAGGGGAAAGCTTTCTTT. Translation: CASSGEGKAFF.

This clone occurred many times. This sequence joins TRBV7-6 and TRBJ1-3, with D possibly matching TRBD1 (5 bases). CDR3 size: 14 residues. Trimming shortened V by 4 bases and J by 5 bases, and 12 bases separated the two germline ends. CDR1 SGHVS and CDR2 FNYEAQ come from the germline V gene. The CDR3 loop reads CASSSLGARNTIYF. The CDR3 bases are TGTGCCAGCAGCTCCCTTGGGGCCCGAAACACCATATATTTT.

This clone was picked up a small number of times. This CDR3 is CASSFIGNNQPQHF. The CDR3 DNA is TGTGCCAGCAGCTTCATCGGGAACAATCAGCCCCAGCATTTT. This chain joins TRBV7-2 and TRBJ1-5; D gene uncertain. The CDR3 loop spans 14 amino acids. CDR1 is SGHTA, CDR2 FQGNSA, per germline. V was trimmed by 3 bases and J by 3 bases, leaving 9 bases between them.

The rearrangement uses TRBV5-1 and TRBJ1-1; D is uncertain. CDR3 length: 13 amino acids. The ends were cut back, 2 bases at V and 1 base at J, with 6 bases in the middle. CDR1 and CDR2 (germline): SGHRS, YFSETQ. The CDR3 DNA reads TGCGCCAGCAGCTTACCAGGGAACACTGAAGCTTTCTTT. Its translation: CASSLPGNTEAFF.

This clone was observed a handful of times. As DNA, the CDR3 is TGCGCCAGCTCCCCAGGATCGAACACCGGGGAGCTGTTTTTT. Translated: CASSPGSNTGELFF. J is TRBJ2-2 and V is TRBV5-1; D is unclear. V shed 7 bases and J shed 0 bases, with 10 bases lying between them. Germline CDR1 SGHRS, CDR2 YFSETQ. The CDR3 sequence is 14 residues long.